The 4 T cell receptor beta chains in this list originate from one sample, sequenced in a study of T cells after yellow fever vaccination. TCRdb processed the 5' RACE reads anew with MiXCR; each CDR3 protein has one entry. Seen here are fewer than 650,000 distinct CDR3 sequences, 20% to 25% observed once, and the top ten hold about 16%. The specimen was PBMCs, collected approximately 22 days after the first yellow fever vaccination. The receptors were gathered from a man younger than 35 who received the YFV17D yellow fever vaccine.

The chain is built from TRBV7-6 and TRBJ1-2, with D possibly TRBD1 on 6 matching bases. The CDR3 loop spans 14 amino acids. V lost 5 bases and J lost 6, with 16 bases in between. CDR1 SGHVS and CDR2 FNYEAQ come from the germline V gene. The CDR3 is CASSPRGGGDGYTF. In DNA form, the CDR3 reads TGTGCCAGCAGCCCCCGCGGGGGCGGTGATGGCTACACCTTC.

V usage is TRBV18 and J usage is TRBJ2-7; 8 positions agree with TRBD2. The CDR3 runs 13 residues. CDR1 is KGHSH, CDR2 LQKENI, per germline. J was trimmed by 3 bases and V by 6 bases; bases with no gene match: 4. This CDR3 reads CASSRTSLYEQYF. CDR3 in DNA: TGTGCCAGCTCCCGGACTAGCCTCTACGAGCAGTACTTC.

The V call is TRBV6-2 or TRBV6-3, the J call TRBJ2-1; the D gene could be TRBD1 or TRBD2 (5 bases each). This CDR3 comprises 17 residues. With 10 bases removed from V and 4 bases from J, the gap between germline ends came to 26 bases. In germline, CDR1 is MNHEY, CDR2 SVGEGT. In DNA form, the CDR3 reads TGTGCCACCCAACTTCAGAACCGGGACGGTGCGTACAATGAGCAGTTCTTC. Amino acids: CATQLQNRDGAYNEQFF.

The chain combines TRBV28 with TRBJ2-7, with TRBD1 identical over 8 bases. This CDR3 has 15 residues. Germline V gives CDR1 MDHEN, CDR2 SYDVKM. Trimming at V came to 5 bases and at J to 0 bases, leaving 6 bases not matched to a gene. CDR3 DNA: TGTGCCAGCAGTCGGACAGGGTCGCTCTCCTACGAGCAGTACGTC. It yields the protein CASSRTGSLSYEQYV.